These 10 T cell receptor beta chains were sequenced from one sample in a study of cytomegalovirus exposure and HLA in healthy donors. The PCR had 60 Vbeta and 13 Jbeta primers. Using immunoSEQ multiplex PCR, the repertoire was profiled, and TCRdb retains in-frame clones only, with some absent. This sample has 240,000 or so clones, with over 70% found just once. The sample taken for sequencing was PBMCs. The receptors were sampled from a woman aged 55-70 years in good health and CMV-seropositive.

This chain links TRBV28 with TRBJ2-7; D is perhaps TRBD1 (6 bases). Germline V gene sequence: CDR1 MDHEN, CDR2 SYDVKM. CDR3 length: 14 amino acids. V was cut by 5 bases and J by 0 bases, with 11 bases left in between. The CDR3 spells CASSLGTSSYEQYF. The CDR3 DNA reads as TGTGCCAGCAGTCTAGGGACATCCTCCTACGAGCAGTACTTC.

J is TRBJ2-7 and V is TRBV18; the match to TRBD1 covers 11 bases. CDR1 is KGHSH, CDR2 LQKENI, per germline. V shed 6 bases and J 5 bases; nucleotides not matched to a gene: 6. The CDR3 has 14 amino acids. CDR3 DNA: TGTGCCAGCTCCCCGGACAGGGGGCTACACGAGCAGTACTTC. It yields the protein CASSPDRGLHEQYF.

The chain is built from TRBV28 and TRBJ1-1; 9 bases align to TRBD1. Trimming removed 6 bases from V and 0 bases from J; junction bases left unmatched: 14. CDR1 and CDR2 (germline): MDHEN, SYDVKM. The CDR3 consists of 18 residues. The CDR3 nucleotides read TGTGCCAGCAGCCAGGACAGGGGTCGACTCAGCATGAACACTGAAGCTTTCTTT. Translating gives CASSQDRGRLSMNTEAFF.

V gene TRBV7-9 combines with J gene TRBJ2-1; 10 nucleotides match TRBD2. The germline V gene has CDR1 SEHNR and CDR2 FQNEAQ (reference sequence). V lost 4 bases and J lost 6; bases outside the gene matches: 6. The CDR3 length is 15 residues. CDR3 coding DNA: TGTGCCAGCAGCTCGCTAGCGGGAGCAACCAATGAGCAGTTCTTC. Encoded protein: CASSSLAGATNEQFF.

The chain links TRBV7-7 to TRBJ2-2; D unresolved. This CDR3 contains 13 residues. Germline values: CDR1 SSHAT, CDR2 FNYEAQ (reference sequence). Trimming pared 0 bases from V and 6 bases from J, leaving 5 bases between. The CDR3 protein is CASSLAIAGELFF. CDR3 sequence (DNA): TGTGCCAGCAGCTTAGCGATAGCCGGGGAGCTGTTTTTT.

V is TRBV18 and J is TRBJ2-7, with 13 bases identical to TRBD2. Trimming cost V 3 bases and J 0 bases; bases outside gene matches: 2. The CDR3 runs to 16 residues. Germline-derived CDR1 and CDR2 are KGHSH and LQKENI. The CDR3 DNA reads TGTGCCAGCTCACCGGGACTAGCGGGACCCTCCTACGAGCAGTACTTC. Translated, it gives CASSPGLAGPSYEQYF.

The chain is built from TRBV5-6 and TRBJ2-4; D unclear. V was clipped by 2 bases and J by 1 base, with 7 bases between them. The CDR3 runs to 14 residues. Germline V lookup: CDR1 SGHDT, CDR2 YYEEEE. The chain's CDR3 is CASSLSAAKNIQYF. The CDR3, as DNA: TGTGCCAGCAGCTTAAGCGCCGCCAAAAACATTCAGTACTTC.

This chain connects TRBV5-6 to TRBJ2-2; D is possibly TRBD1 (5 bases). CDR1 is SGHDT and CDR2 is YYEEEE in the germline V gene. This CDR3 contains 14 residues. V was pared by 3 bases and J by 4 bases, with 10 bases between. CDR3 sequence (DNA): TGTGCCAGCAGCTCCCCTCAGGGCACCGGGGAGCTGTTTTTT. It specifies CASSSPQGTGELFF.

This clone was picked up one time. The chain has TRBV4-1 and TRBJ2-7, with TRBD1 as a possible D gene (6 bases). The V end lost 4 bases, the J end lost 2 bases, and 15 bases lay between the germline ends. Germline loops: CDR1 MGHRA, CDR2 YSYEKL. This CDR3 comprises 15 residues. As DNA, the CDR3 is TGCGCCAGCAGCCCCCCTGGTCACAGGGCCTACGAGCAGTACTTC. Its translation is CASSPPGHRAYEQYF.

V is TRBV6-6 and J is TRBJ1-3; D is undetermined. The CDR3 spans 15 residues. Trimming stripped 0 bases from V and 0 bases from J, with 6 bases between. Looked up from germline, CDR1 is MNHNY and CDR2 is SVGAGI (reference sequence). CDR3 sequence: CASSYSGNSGNTIYF. The CDR3 nucleotides read TGTGCCAGCAGTTACTCCGGGAACTCTGGAAACACCATATATTTT.